The T cell receptor (beta chain) under discussion was sequenced for a study of a mutant IDH1 vaccine in newly diagnosed glioma. Overall study: There were roughly 62% males and approximately 38% females among treated patients, whose mean age was about 38 years. Study-wide points: In roughly 93% of patients, immune responses induced by the vaccine occurred.

Specified time point: week 47, end of study. Mutant IDH1 20-mer peptide, at 300 ug, made up each vaccine dose, with topical imiquimod. Diagnosis in the donors showed new WHO grade 3 or 4 astrocytomas that were IDH1-mutant and ATRX-lost. This clone was picked up one time. The antigen is undetermined. Clones were read by immunoSEQ multiplex PCR, and TCRdb kept only the in-frame ones, dropping some. Here the sample spans about 56,000 clones, roughly 75% being singletons. Per germline, CDR1 GTSNPN and CDR2 SVGIG (reference sequence). The V gene lost 2 bases and the J gene lost 0 bases, with 15 bases spanning the gap. CDR3 size: 16 residues.

This sequence joins TRBV30 and TRBJ2-3, with D perhaps matching TRBD2 (5 bases). The TCR was taken from a man aged 50-59 years with glioma. This specimen was PBMCs, taken from a glioma patient whose treatment included an IDH1 peptide vaccine. The CDR3 DNA reads as TGTGCCTGGAGTCCCTTTCTCGCGGGTAGCACAGATACGCAGTATTTT. Translation gives CAWSPFLAGSTDTQYF.